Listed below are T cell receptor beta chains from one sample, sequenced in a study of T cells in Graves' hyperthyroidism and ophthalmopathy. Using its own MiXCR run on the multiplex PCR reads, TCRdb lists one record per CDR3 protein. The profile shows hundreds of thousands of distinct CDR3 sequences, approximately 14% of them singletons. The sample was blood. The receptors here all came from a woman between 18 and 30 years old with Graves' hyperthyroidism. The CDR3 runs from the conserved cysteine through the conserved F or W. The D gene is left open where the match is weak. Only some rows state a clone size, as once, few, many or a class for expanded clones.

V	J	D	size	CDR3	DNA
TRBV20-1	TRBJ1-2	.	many	CSAREERFYGYTF	TGCAGTGCTAGAGAGGAACGGTTCTATGGCTACACCTTC
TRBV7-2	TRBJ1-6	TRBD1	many	CASSLGDSKPYNSPLHF	TGTGCCAGCAGCTTAGGGGACAGCAAGCCGTATAATTCACCCCTCCACTTT
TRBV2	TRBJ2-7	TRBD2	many	CASRVSASGSSYEQYF	TGTGCCAGCAGGGTGTCCGCTAGCGGGAGCTCCTACGAGCAGTACTTC
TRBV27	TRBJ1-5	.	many	CASSLGGVFNQPQHF	TGTGCCAGCAGTTTAGGGGGAGTTTTCAATCAGCCCCAGCATTTT
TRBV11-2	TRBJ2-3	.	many	CASSLENTRFHTQYF	TGTGCCAGCAGCTTAGAGAACACCAGGTTCCATACGCAGTATTTT
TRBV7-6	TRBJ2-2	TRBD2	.	CASSLGTSVSEELFF	TGTGCCAGCAGCCTCGGGACTAGCGTGTCCGAGGAGCTGTTTTTT
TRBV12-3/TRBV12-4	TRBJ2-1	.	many	CASSLRGGQEQFF	TGTGCCAGCAGTCTAAGGGGGGGCCAAGAGCAGTTCTTC
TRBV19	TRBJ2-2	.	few	CATWDVTQRPNTGELFF	TGTGCCACTTGGGACGTTACGCAGCGGCCGAACACCGGGGAGCTGTTTTTT
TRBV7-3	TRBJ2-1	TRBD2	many	CASSLSLAGGSYNEQFF	TGTGCCAGCAGCTTATCCCTAGCGGGTGGGTCCTACAATGAGCAGTTCTTC
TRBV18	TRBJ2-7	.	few	CASSPPTNEQYF	TGTGCCAGCTCACCACCGACTAACGAGCAGTACTTC
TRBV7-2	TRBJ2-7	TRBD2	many	CASSERLAGSGEQYF	TGTGCCAGCAGCGAAAGACTAGCGGGAAGCGGCGAGCAGTACTTC
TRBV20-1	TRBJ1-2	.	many	CSASVAAFYGYTF	TGCAGTGCTAGCGTAGCCGCTTTCTATGGCTACACCTTC
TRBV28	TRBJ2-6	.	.	CASSFYDGGSGANVLTF	TGTGCCAGCAGTTTCTATGATGGGGGGTCTGGGGCCAACGTCCTGACTTTC
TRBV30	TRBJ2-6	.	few	CAWSLGKTSGANVLTF	TGTGCCTGGAGTTTAGGGAAGACATCTGGGGCCAACGTCCTGACTTTC
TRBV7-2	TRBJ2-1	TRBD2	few	CASSLTASGSNEQFF	TGTGCCAGCAGCTTAACAGCCAGCGGGAGTAATGAGCAGTTCTTC
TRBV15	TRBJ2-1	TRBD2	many	CATSETSGSLYEQFF	TGTGCCACCAGCGAAACTAGCGGGAGTCTCTATGAGCAGTTCTTC
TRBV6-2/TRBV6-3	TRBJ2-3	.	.	CASSYVGTGVGTQYF	TGTGCCAGCAGTTACGTTGGGACGGGGGTTGGTACGCAGTATTTT
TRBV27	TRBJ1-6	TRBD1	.	CASSSDRVSYNSPLHF	TGTGCCAGCAGTTCGGACAGGGTCTCCTATAATTCACCCCTCCACTTT
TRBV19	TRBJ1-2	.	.	CASSNTYESFYGYTF	TGTGCCAGTAGTAACACCTATGAGTCTTTCTATGGCTACACCTTC
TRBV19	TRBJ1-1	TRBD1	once	CASIRTGRDSTEAFF	TGTGCCAGTATTCGGACAGGGAGGGATTCCACTGAAGCTTTCTTT
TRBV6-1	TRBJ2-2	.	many	CASTSGGLNTGELFF	TGTGCCAGCACGTCGGGCGGTCTGAACACCGGGGAGCTGTTTTTT
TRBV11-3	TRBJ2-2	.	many	CASSPNTGELFF	TGTGCCAGCAGTCCGAACACCGGGGAGCTGTTTTTT
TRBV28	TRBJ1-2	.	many	CASSLTGSSGYTF	TGTGCCAGCAGTTTAACGGGGAGCAGTGGCTACACCTTC
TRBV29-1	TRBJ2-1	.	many	CSVDLNRSGRDEQFF	TGCAGCGTTGATCTGAACAGGTCCGGAAGGGATGAGCAGTTCTTC
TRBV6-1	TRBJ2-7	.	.	CASKTGDWGEQYF	TGTGCCAGCAAAACCGGAGACTGGGGCGAGCAGTACTTC
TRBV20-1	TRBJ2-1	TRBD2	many	CSARLSGRKPYNEQFF	TGCAGTGCTAGACTTAGCGGGAGGAAGCCCTACAATGAGCAGTTCTTC
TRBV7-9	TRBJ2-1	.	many	CASSPYGIAEVYNEQFF	TGTGCCAGCAGCCCTTACGGAATAGCGGAGGTCTACAATGAGCAGTTCTTC
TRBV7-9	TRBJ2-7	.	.	CASTRQGRYEQYF	TGTGCCAGCACCCGGCAGGGGAGGTACGAGCAGTACTTC